The TCR beta chain under discussion was sequenced for a study of T cell responses to AZD1222 COVID-19 vaccine. General study points: Unmutated variant regions are reportedly targeted by nearly half of spike-specific TCRs. CD4 TCRs covered the whole spike, strongest at regions 160-218 and 743-854. Spike-specific TCR breadth and depth were elevated following two AZD1222 doses. Mostly white British, mostly female donors; authors suggested clonal diversity may be underestimated.

Worth noting for this clone: Its specificity is unknown.

Here immunoSEQ multiplex PCR was the method, and the copy in TCRdb shows in-frame clones only, minus some. Of around 140,000 clones listed, approximately 85% are singletons. CDR1 SGDLS and CDR2 YYNGEE come from the germline V gene. The CDR3 is 14 amino acids. The V gene lost 0 bases and the J gene lost 2 bases, with 8 bases spanning the gap. This receptor was identified in an adult in good health. The rearrangement joins TRBV9 to TRBJ2-5; D perhaps matches TRBD1 (6 bases). This specimen consisted of peripheral blood, obtained on day 0 of AZD1222 vaccination. The CDR3 region is CASSVGDNQETQYF. Here the CDR3 DNA reads TGTGCCAGCAGCGTAGGGGACAATCAAGAGACCCAGTACTTC.